Each of the 17 T cell receptor beta chains below was sequenced from the same sample in a study of shared clonotypes between healthy human individuals. Naive CD8 cells comprised CD45RO-negative, CCR7-positively selected cells, excluding terminally differentiated effector memory CD45RA+ cells. Data came from immunoSEQ multiplex PCR; TCRdb stores just in-frame clones and leaves some out. Here the sample spans about 2.1 million clones, 93% being singletons. Sequenced: naive CD8+ T cells from PBMCs. The receptors stem from a man between 18 and 29 years old in good health. Some clones in this sample may be carry-over from other donors' samples.

This clone was seen more than once but under ten times. The V call is TRBV5-4, the J call TRBJ1-2; D is possibly TRBD1 (5 bases). CDR1 and CDR2 (germline): SGHNT, YYREEE (reference sequence). This CDR3 has 14 residues. V was cut by 2 bases and J by 4 bases, with 12 bases left in between. The CDR3 loop is CASSFGDGLYGYTF. The CDR3 DNA sequence: TGTGCCAGCAGCTTTGGGGACGGTCTCTATGGCTACACCTTC.

This chain uses TRBV5-1 with TRBJ2-1, with 10 bases aligning to TRBD1. V shed 4 bases, J shed 7 bases, and the junction held 20 bases outside the gene matches. The CDR3 has 19 amino acids. CDR1 SGHRS and CDR2 YFSETQ come from the germline V gene. The CDR3 DNA follows: TGCGCCAGCAGCCCAGTCCCGGGACAGGGGACGGGAGGGGAGAATGAGCAGTTCTTC. Translating it yields CASSPVPGQGTGGENEQFF.

The V call is TRBV4-1, the J call TRBJ2-6; D call uncertain. V lost 1 base and J 4 bases, leaving 5 bases between the germline ends. This CDR3 contains 14 residues. CDR1 is MGHRA and CDR2 is YSYEKL in the germline V gene. CDR3 amino acids: CASSQVRGANVLTF. The CDR3 DNA follows: TGCGCCAGCAGCCAAGTAAGGGGGGCCAACGTCCTGACTTTC.

The chain recombines TRBV5-1 with TRBJ2-3; tentatively, D is TRBD2 (6 bases). The length of the CDR3 is 15 residues. Trimming left V 3 bases short and J 3 bases short, with 14 bases between. CDR1 is SGHRS and CDR2 is YFSETQ in the germline V gene. This CDR3 reads CASSYTSSQTDTQYF. The CDR3 DNA reads TGCGCCAGCAGCTACACTAGCAGTCAAACAGATACGCAGTATTTT. Complete variable domain (other parts from reference TRBV5-1 and TRBJ2-3): KAGVTQTPRYLIKTRGQQVTLSCSPISGHRSVSWYQQTPGQGLQFLFEYFSETQRNKGNFPGRFSGRQFSNSRSEMNVSTLELGDSALYLCASSYTSSQTDTQYFGPGTRLTVL.

The J gene is TRBJ1-5, the V gene TRBV7-9; D uncertain. This CDR3 is 15 amino acids long. Germline V gene data show CDR1 as SEHNR and CDR2 as FQNEAQ (reference sequence). V dropped 8 bases and J dropped 0 bases, with 14 bases sitting between them. The CDR3 region is CASQDYRFSNQPQHF. CDR3 nucleotides: TGTGCCAGCCAGGACTATCGGTTTAGCAATCAGCCCCAGCATTTT.

V is TRBV13 and J is TRBJ1-1; D perhaps matches TRBD1 (6 bases). Germline V gene data show CDR1 as PRHDT and CDR2 as FYEKMQ (reference sequence). Trimming shortened V by 4 bases and J by 5 bases, and 14 bases separated the two germline ends. The CDR3 has 14 residues. CDR3 loop: CASSSGASGTEAFF. DNA for the CDR3: TGTGCCAGCAGCTCAGGGGCCTCGGGAACTGAAGCTTTCTTT.

Worth noting for this clone: Other DNA sequences of this sample code for an identical CDR3. The V gene is TRBV27, the J gene TRBJ1-5; no definite D call. Trimming pared 3 bases from V and 3 bases from J, leaving 9 bases between. Germline lookup yields CDR1 MNHEY and CDR2 SMNVEV (reference sequence). CDR3 length: 14 residues. CDR3 amino acids: CASSLLGANQPQHF. In DNA form, the CDR3 reads TGTGCCAGCAGTTTGCTGGGTGCCAATCAGCCCCAGCATTTT.

The sample holds one count of this clone. The J gene is TRBJ2-1, the V gene TRBV9, with D uncertain. The germline V and J ends were trimmed by 3 bases and 5 bases, with 6 bases remaining between them. This CDR3 contains 12 residues. Germline V CDR1 and CDR2: SGDLS, YYNGEE. The CDR3 loop is CASSGSNNEQFF. The CDR3, as DNA: TGTGCCAGCAGCGGGAGCAACAATGAGCAGTTCTTC. Using reference TRBV9 and TRBJ2-1 for the parts outside the CDR3, the full variable domain is DSGVTQTPKHLITATGQRVTLRCSPRSGDLSVYWYQQSLDQGLQFLIQYYNGEERAKGNILERFSAQQFPDLHSELNLSSLELGDSALYFCASSGSNNEQFFGPGTRLTVL.

V and J are TRBV29-1 and TRBJ1-2; D unresolved. CDR3 size: 14 residues. The germline CDR1 and CDR2 sequences are SQVTM and ANQGSEA. The ends were cut back, 0 bases at V and 8 bases at J, with 16 bases in the middle. As DNA, the CDR3 is TGCAGCGTTGAAGATCGGGAAGGGCCGGGAGGCTACACCTTC. This gives the protein CSVEDREGPGGYTF.

The V call is TRBV7-2, the J call TRBJ2-5, with 7 bases matching TRBD2. With 5 bases clipped from V and 4 bases from J, the junction kept 7 bases outside the gene matches. The length of the CDR3 is 14 residues. Germline V gene data show CDR1 as SGHTA and CDR2 as FQGNSA. CDR3: CASSLRTSRETQYF. CDR3 nucleotides: TGTGCCAGCAGCCTTAGGACTAGTCGAGAGACCCAGTACTTC.

In nucleotides, the CDR3 is TGTGCCAGCAGTTACTCGACAGGGGAAAGAGACAATGAGCAGTTCTTC. This sequence encodes CASSYSTGERDNEQFF. The J gene is TRBJ2-1, the V gene TRBV6-5; TRBD1 aligns across 8 bases. CDR3 length: 16 residues. V shed 0 bases, J shed 5 bases, and the junction held 6 bases outside the gene matches. In germline, CDR1 is MNHEY, CDR2 SVGAGI.

This rearrangement joins TRBV28 to TRBJ2-7; D is possibly TRBD2 (5 bases). Germline CDR1 reads MDHEN; CDR2 reads SYDVKM. The V end was cut by 5 bases, the J end by 2 bases, with 10 bases between. This CDR3 has 13 residues. This CDR3 is CASSPGDAYEQYF. In nucleotides, the CDR3 is TGTGCCAGCAGTCCCGGGGATGCCTACGAGCAGTACTTC.

The chain is built from TRBV7-9 and TRBJ2-1; D is undetermined. This CDR3 region has 13 residues. Germline assignment: CDR1 SEHNR and CDR2 FQNEAQ (reference sequence). The germline V and J ends were trimmed by 7 bases and 5 bases, with 12 bases remaining between them. DNA of the CDR3: TGTGCCAGCATTCTCGGAGCCCACAATGAGCAGTTCTTC. It codes for CASILGAHNEQFF.

The chain uses TRBV30 and TRBJ2-3; 14 bases match TRBD2. The CDR3 is 18 amino acids. Germline V gene lookup returns CDR1 GTSNPN and CDR2 SVGIG (reference sequence). Losses at the gene ends were 7 bases for V and 1 base for J; bases not matched to a gene: 13. CDR3 sequence (DNA): TGTGCCTACTGGACTAGCGGGAGGCCCCAAGACCGCACAGATACGCAGTATTTT. Translating it yields CAYWTSGRPQDRTDTQYF.

Comments on this clone: Other DNA variants within this sample encode the same CDR3. Written as DNA, the CDR3 is TGTGCCAGTAGTATAACAGGGGGTTCCTACGAGCAGTACTTC. Its protein product is CASSITGGSYEQYF. This chain links TRBV19 with TRBJ2-7, with 8 bases lining up with TRBD1. This CDR3 has 14 amino acids. V shed 2 bases, J shed 1 base, and the junction held 1 base outside the gene matches. From germline, CDR1 is LNHDA and CDR2 SQIVND (reference sequence).

Worth noting for this clone: Other nucleotide sequences in the sample specify the same CDR3. The V call is TRBV7-3, the J call TRBJ2-2, with no clear D. V was trimmed by 5 bases and J by 4 bases, leaving 11 bases between them. Germline-derived CDR1 and CDR2 are SGHTA and FQGTGA. The CDR3 consists of 14 residues. The CDR3 bases are TGTGCCAGCAGCCCCACCCTAGGCACCGGGGAGCTGTTTTTT. Residues: CASSPTLGTGELFF.

This chain links TRBV7-9 with TRBJ2-3; weak D call: TRBD2 (6 bases). Trimming removed 3 bases at V and 1 base at J, with 14 bases between. CDR1 is SEHNR and CDR2 is FQNEAQ in the germline V gene (reference sequence). The CDR3 sequence is 16 residues long. The CDR3 DNA is TGTGCCAGCAGCTTGGGGCCTAGCGCGGGCACAGATACGCAGTATTTT. As protein: CASSLGPSAGTDTQYF.